The clone carrying this T cell receptor (beta chain) has more than one count but fewer than ten. Antigen specificity is unknown. The TCR beta libraries were generated through quantitative 5'-RACE incorporating molecular barcodes. MiXCR, applied by TCRdb to the 5' RACE reads, yields one record per CDR3 protein. The table lists 650,000 to 800,000 distinct CDR3 sequences, roughly 19% of them singletons, with around 20% in the top ten. The CDR3 spans 17 residues. The V and J ends lost 5 bases and 5 bases respectively, with 24 bases between them. This specimen comes from a study of CD8 T cells in ankylosing spondylitis. Study-level results: Seemingly distinctive of ankylosing spondylitis blood was a TCR beta motif formed by eight highly homologous variants. As reported, disease-linked clones showed significant enrichment in matched ankylosing spondylitis synovial fluid.

The specimen was blood, either unsorted or a sorted T cell fraction (not recorded which). The chain is built from TRBV12-3 or TRBV12-4 and TRBJ1-1; D perhaps matches TRBD1 (6 bases). This receptor was identified in a male donor with ankylosing spondylitis. The CDR3 nucleotides read TGTGCCAGCAGTCCAATCAATTGGGGGGGCCCCCGTACTGAAGCTTTCTTT. It yields the protein CASSPINWGGPRTEAFF.